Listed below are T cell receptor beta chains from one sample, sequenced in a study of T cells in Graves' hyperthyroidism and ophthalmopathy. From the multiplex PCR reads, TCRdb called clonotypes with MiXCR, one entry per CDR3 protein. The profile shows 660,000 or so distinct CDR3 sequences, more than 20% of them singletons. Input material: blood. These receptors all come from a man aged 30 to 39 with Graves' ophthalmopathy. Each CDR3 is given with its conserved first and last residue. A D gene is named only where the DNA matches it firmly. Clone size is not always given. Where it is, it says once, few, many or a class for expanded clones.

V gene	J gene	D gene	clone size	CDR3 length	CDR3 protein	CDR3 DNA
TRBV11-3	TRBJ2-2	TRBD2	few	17	CASSSREAGEIGGELFF	TGTGCCAGCAGCTCCCGGGAAGCGGGAGAGATAGGCGGGGAGCTGTTTTTT
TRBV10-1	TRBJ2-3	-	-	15	CASSERGSSTDTQYF	TGCGCCAGCAGTGAGCGGGGCTCCAGCACAGATACGCAGTATTTT
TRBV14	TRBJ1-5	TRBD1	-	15	CASSQRQGVNQPQHF	TGTGCCAGCAGCCAGAGACAGGGGGTTAATCAGCCCCAGCATTTT
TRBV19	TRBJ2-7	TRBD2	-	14	CASSTGLAGFEQYF	TGTGCCAGTAGTACGGGACTAGCGGGATTCGAGCAGTACTTC
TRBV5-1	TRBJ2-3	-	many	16	CASSFYGGTSTDTQYF	TGCGCCAGCAGCTTTTACGGAGGCACTAGCACAGATACGCAGTATTTT
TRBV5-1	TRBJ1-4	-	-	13	CASSSRQREKLFF	TGCGCCAGCAGCTCCCGACAAAGAGAAAAACTGTTTTTT
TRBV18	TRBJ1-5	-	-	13	CASSPGINQPQHF	TGTGCCAGCTCACCAGGAATCAATCAGCCCCAGCATTTT
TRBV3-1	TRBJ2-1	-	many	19	CASSPKPGVADSSYNEQFF	TGTGCCAGCAGCCCCAAGCCAGGGGTAGCAGATAGCTCCTACAATGAGCAGTTCTTC
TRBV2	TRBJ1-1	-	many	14	CASSVLTVNTEAFF	TGTGCCAGCAGTGTGTTGACGGTGAACACTGAAGCTTTCTTT
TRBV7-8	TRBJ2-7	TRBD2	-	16	CASSLGTSGISYEQYF	TGTGCCAGCAGCTTGGGGACTAGCGGGATTTCCTACGAGCAGTACTTC
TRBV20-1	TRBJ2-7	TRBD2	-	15	CSAARLAGEGDEQYF	TGCAGTGCCGCAAGACTAGCGGGAGAAGGTGACGAGCAGTACTTC
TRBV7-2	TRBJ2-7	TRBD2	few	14	CASSSSGSIYEQYF	TGTGCCAGCAGCTCTAGCGGGAGTATCTACGAGCAGTACTTC
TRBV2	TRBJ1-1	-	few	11	CASQSGPVAFF	TGTGCCTCCCAATCGGGTCCCGTAGCTTTCTTT
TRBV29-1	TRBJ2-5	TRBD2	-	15	CSVEGLAGDGETQYF	TGCAGCGTTGAAGGACTAGCGGGAGACGGGGAGACCCAGTACTTC
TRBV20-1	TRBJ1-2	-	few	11	CSARGQGGYTF	TGCAGTGCTAGAGGGCAGGGTGGCTACACCTTC
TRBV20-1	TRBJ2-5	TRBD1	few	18	CSAVGRTTGQGYQETQYF	TGCAGTGCTGTAGGGCGGACCACGGGACAGGGGTACCAAGAGACCCAGTACTTC
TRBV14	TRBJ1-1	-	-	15	CASSQDFGGFTEAFF	TGTGCCAGCAGCCAAGATTTCGGGGGGTTTACGGAAGCTTTCTTT
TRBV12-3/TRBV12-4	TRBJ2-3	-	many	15	CASSLETGGTDTQYF	TGTGCCAGCAGTTTGGAGACTGGAGGTACGGATACGCAGTATTTT
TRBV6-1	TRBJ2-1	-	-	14	CASSSGLITAEQFF	TGTGCCAGCAGTTCGGGCTTAATCACGGCTGAGCAGTTCTTC
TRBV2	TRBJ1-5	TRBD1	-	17	CASRYRDRDHSNQPQHF	TGTGCCAGCCGCTACCGGGACAGGGACCATAGCAATCAGCCCCAGCATTTT
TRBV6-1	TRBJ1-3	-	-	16	CASSESSGRPGNTIYF	TGTGCCAGCAGTGAGTCGTCGGGGAGACCCGGAAACACCATATATTTT
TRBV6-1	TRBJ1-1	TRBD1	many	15	CASSYSRTGNTEAFF	TGTGCCAGCAGTTACTCACGGACAGGGAACACTGAAGCTTTCTTT
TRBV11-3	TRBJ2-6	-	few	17	CASSPSGFASGANVLTF	TGTGCCAGCAGCCCGTCAGGGTTTGCCTCTGGGGCCAACGTCCTGACTTTC
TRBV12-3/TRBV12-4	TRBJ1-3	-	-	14	CASSFSLSGNTIYF	TGTGCCAGCAGTTTTAGCCTCTCTGGAAACACCATATATTTT
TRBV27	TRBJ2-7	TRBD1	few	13	CASSRDSYYEQYF	TGTGCCAGCTCAAGGGACAGCTATTACGAGCAGTACTTC
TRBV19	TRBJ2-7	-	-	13	CASSITVTYEQYF	TGTGCCAGTAGTATTACGGTTACCTACGAGCAGTACTTC
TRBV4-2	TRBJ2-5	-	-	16	CASSQGSLPGTETQYF	TGTGCCAGCAGCCAGGGTAGCCTTCCTGGGACAGAGACCCAGTACTTC
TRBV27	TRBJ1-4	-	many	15	CASSLSGIRNEKLFF	TGTGCCAGCAGTTTATCCGGGATCCGTAATGAAAAACTGTTTTTT
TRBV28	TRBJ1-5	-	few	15	CASRTTTDSNQPQHF	TGTGCCAGCAGAACAACTACGGACAGCAATCAGCCCCAGCATTTT
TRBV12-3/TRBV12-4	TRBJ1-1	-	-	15	CASSMTVRVGTEAFF	TGTGCCAGCAGTATGACAGTCAGGGTGGGCACTGAAGCTTTCTTT
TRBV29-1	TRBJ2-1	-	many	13	CSVEDPRYNEQFF	TGCAGCGTTGAAGATCCCCGGTACAATGAGCAGTTCTTC
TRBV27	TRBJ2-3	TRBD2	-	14	CASSIVREGDTQYF	TGTGCCAGCAGTATAGTTCGGGAGGGAGATACGCAGTATTTT
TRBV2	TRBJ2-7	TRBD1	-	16	CASVHRDRGPSYEQYF	TGTGCCAGTGTTCACCGGGACAGGGGGCCCAGCTACGAGCAGTACTTC
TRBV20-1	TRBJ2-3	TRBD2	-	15	CSALPLAGVTDTQYF	TGCAGTGCCCTACCCCTAGCGGGAGTGACAGATACGCAGTATTTT
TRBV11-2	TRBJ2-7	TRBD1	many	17	CASSLDGGQGISYEQYF	TGTGCCAGCAGCTTAGATGGGGGACAGGGTATCTCCTACGAGCAGTACTTC
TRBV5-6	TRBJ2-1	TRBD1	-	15	CASSYRGVSYNEQFF	TGTGCCAGCAGCTACAGGGGGGTCTCCTACAATGAGCAGTTCTTC
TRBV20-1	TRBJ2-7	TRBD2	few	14	CSARGPAGGFEQYF	TGCAGTGCTAGAGGGCCAGCGGGAGGATTCGAGCAGTACTTC
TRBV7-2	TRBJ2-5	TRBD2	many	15	CASSPLLAGGETQYF	TGTGCCAGCAGCCCCCTACTAGCGGGAGGAGAGACCCAGTACTTC
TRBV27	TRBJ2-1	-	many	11	CASVGFNEQFF	TGTGCCAGCGTAGGGTTTAATGAGCAGTTCTTC
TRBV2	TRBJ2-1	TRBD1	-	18	CASSFITGTGGLYNEQFF	TGTGCCAGCAGTTTTATAACCGGGACAGGGGGACTATACAATGAGCAGTTCTTC
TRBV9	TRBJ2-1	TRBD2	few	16	CASSVEELAELNEQFF	TGTGCCAGCAGCGTAGAGGAACTAGCGGAATTAAATGAGCAGTTCTTC
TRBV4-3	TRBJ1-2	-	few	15	CASSQDRWNVYGYTF	TGCGCCAGCAGCCAAGATCGTTGGAACGTTTATGGCTACACCTTC
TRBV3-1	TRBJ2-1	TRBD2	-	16	CASSRGTSGRNNEQFF	TGTGCCAGCAGCCGGGGGACTAGCGGGAGGAACAATGAGCAGTTCTTC
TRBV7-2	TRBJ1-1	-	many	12	CASSHGGTEAFF	TGTGCCAGCAGCCACGGGGGCACTGAAGCTTTCTTT
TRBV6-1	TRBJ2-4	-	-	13	CASRGLGKNIQYF	TGTGCCAGCCGCGGGCTTGGCAAAAACATTCAGTACTTC
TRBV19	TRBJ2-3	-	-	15	CASSIRLETPDTQYF	TGTGCCAGTAGTATCCGACTAGAAACACCAGATACGCAGTATTTT
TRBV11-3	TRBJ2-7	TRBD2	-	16	CASSAQGTSGLYEQYF	TGTGCCAGCAGCGCACAGGGGACTAGCGGCCTCTACGAGCAGTACTTC
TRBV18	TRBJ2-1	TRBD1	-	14	CASSRTGSSGEQFF	TGTGCCAGCTCTCGGACAGGGTCTAGTGGTGAGCAGTTCTTC
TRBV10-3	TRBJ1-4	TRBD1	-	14	CATGTGRDDEKLFF	TGTGCCACCGGGACAGGGCGGGATGATGAAAAACTGTTTTTT
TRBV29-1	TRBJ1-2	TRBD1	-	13	CSGRDSDNYGYTF	TGCAGCGGTCGGGACAGCGATAACTATGGCTACACCTTC
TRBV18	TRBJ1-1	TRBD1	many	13	CASSPRGQGEAFF	TGTGCCAGCTCACCCCGAGGACAGGGCGAAGCTTTCTTT
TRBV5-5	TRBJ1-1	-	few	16	CASSWPKGGGPTEAFF	TGTGCCAGCAGCTGGCCCAAAGGGGGGGGCCCCACTGAAGCTTTCTTT
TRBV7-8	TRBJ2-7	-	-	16	CASSLVGDLGLYEQYF	TGTGCCAGCAGCTTAGTGGGGGACCTGGGGCTCTACGAGCAGTACTTC